These 22 T cell receptor beta chains came from one sample sequenced in a study of Ad26.COV2.S vaccination and SARS-CoV-2 variants. The treatment: about 20 received Ad26.COV2.S at low or high dose, single or two shots; roughly five received placebo; per-sample allocation not given. Sampling occurred on day 63 after the first vaccine or placebo injection. The method was immunoSEQ multiplex PCR; TCRdb's version includes in-frame clones alone and lacks a portion of them. The table includes approximately 420,000 clones, approximately 91% detected once. The sequenced sample was peripheral blood, obtained in a trial of Ad26.COV2.S vaccine versus placebo. The receptor set was obtained from a person between 18 and 59 years old who received the Ad26.COV2.S COVID-19 vaccine or a placebo.

The chain combines TRBV7-8 with TRBJ1-1, with TRBD1 matching over 12 bases. This CDR3 is built from 14 residues. After removal of 3 bases from V and 5 bases from J, the junction contained 1 base not matched to a gene. The germline gives CDR1 SGHVS, CDR2 FQNEAQ. In DNA form, the CDR3 reads TGTGCCAGCAGCTTGGGACAGGGGGCTACTGAAGCTTTCTTT. This translates into CASSLGQGATEAFF. Supplemented by reference TRBV7-8 and TRBJ1-1, the full variable domain reads GAGVSQSPRYKVAKRGQDVALRCDPISGHVSLFWYQQALGQGPEFLTYFQNEAQLDKSGLPSDRFFAERPEGSVSTLKIQRTQQEDSAVYLCASSLGQGATEAFFGQGTRLTVV.

The V and J genes are TRBV27 and TRBJ2-1; no clear D. V dropped 2 bases and J dropped 5 bases, with 10 bases sitting between them. This CDR3 region has 14 residues. Germline V gene sequence: CDR1 MNHEY, CDR2 SMNVEV (reference sequence). The CDR3 loop is CASSLIPSHNEQFF. DNA of the CDR3: TGTGCCAGCAGTTTAATCCCTTCCCACAATGAGCAGTTCTTC.

This chain links TRBV5-6 with TRBJ2-1, with D unresolved. This CDR3 comprises 14 residues. The ends were cut back, 0 bases at V and 7 bases at J, with 11 bases in the middle. Germline assignment: CDR1 SGHDT and CDR2 YYEEEE. CDR3 bases: TGTGCCAGCAGCTTGGTTGGGGTACGGAATGAGCAGTTCTTC. Translating gives CASSLVGVRNEQFF.

In this sample, this clone turned up a few times. The rearrangement uses TRBV5-1 and TRBJ1-6; no reliable D call. Germline V lookup: CDR1 SGHRS, CDR2 YFSETQ. The CDR3 covers 17 residues. Trimming left V 6 bases short and J 0 bases short, with 16 bases between. CDR3 coding DNA: TGCGCCAGCACGCAACGGGGTCAGAGCTCCTATAATTCACCCCTCCACTTT. Its protein is CASTQRGQSSYNSPLHF.

V and J are TRBV6-5 and TRBJ2-5; D could derive from TRBD1 or TRBD2 (5 bases each). With 8 bases removed from V and 5 bases from J, the gap between germline ends came to 12 bases. Germline V lookup: CDR1 MNHEY, CDR2 SVGAGI. This CDR3 contains 12 residues. Here the CDR3 DNA reads TGTGCCAGCCGAGGATGGGGGGAGACCCAGTACTTC. Translation gives CASRGWGETQYF.

The rearrangement joins TRBV7-6 to TRBJ2-2; 10 nucleotides line up with TRBD2. V lost 5 bases and J lost 1; bases outside the gene matches: 7. The CDR3 is made up of 17 amino acids. The germline V gene encodes CDR1 SGHVS and CDR2 FNYEAQ. The chain's CDR3 is CASSLRASGRNTGELFF. CDR3 coding DNA: TGTGCCAGCAGCCTGAGGGCTAGCGGGAGGAACACCGGGGAGCTGTTTTTT.

The rearrangement links TRBV4-2 to TRBJ2-1; perhaps TRBD2 as D (5 bases). This CDR3 comprises 15 residues. Per germline, CDR1 LGHNA and CDR2 YNFKEQ. Between the trimmed V and J ends, which lost 0 bases and 9 bases, there was a span of 15 bases. The CDR3 sequence is CASSQDFSGVGEQFF. The CDR3 region has the DNA TGTGCCAGCAGCCAAGATTTTTCCGGGGTGGGTGAGCAGTTCTTC.

Only one count was recorded for this clone. V is TRBV9 and J is TRBJ2-6; D not certain. Trimming took 3 bases from V and 4 from J, leaving 8 bases between them. CDR3 size: 14 residues. CDR1 and CDR2 from the germline V gene are SGDLS and YYNGEE. The DNA of the CDR3 is TGTGCCAGCAGCGATTTGCTCGGGGCCAACGTCCTGACTTTC. Residues: CASSDLLGANVLTF.

CDR3 sequence (DNA): TGTGCCAGCAGCCGGCGGGGGGGTTACACAGATACGCAGTATTTT. Translated, it gives CASSRRGGYTDTQYF. V usage is TRBV14 and J usage is TRBJ2-3; TRBD2 agrees at 9 bases. In germline, CDR1 is SGHDN, CDR2 FVKESK. V lost 4 bases and J lost 2; bases outside the gene matches: 4. This CDR3 comprises 15 residues.

The rearrangement uses TRBV5-6 and TRBJ2-3; 15 bases are shared with TRBD2. V lost 4 bases, J lost 5 bases, and 11 bases stayed unmatched. The germline V gene has CDR1 SGHDT and CDR2 YYEEEE. This CDR3 contains 18 residues. CDR3 sequence (DNA): TGTGCCAGCAGCCTAGGACTAGCGGGGGGGCTTGGGTTAGATACGCAGTATTTT. It translates to CASSLGLAGGLGLDTQYF.

This chain joins TRBV28 and TRBJ1-3; no firm D call. Germline CDR1 and CDR2: MDHEN and SYDVKM. The V gene lost 6 bases and the J gene lost 0 bases, with 9 bases spanning the gap. CDR3 size: 14 residues. The CDR3 DNA reads as TGTGCCAGCAGGCTACAAGTCTCTGGAAACACCATATATTTT. This codes for CASRLQVSGNTIYF.

This clone was counted once. The chain links TRBV6-2 or TRBV6-3 to TRBJ2-7; 10 nucleotides match TRBD1. CDR1 is MNHEY and CDR2 is SVGEGT in the germline V gene. V was clipped by 3 bases and J by 3 bases; unmatched bases: 5. The CDR3 contains 15 residues. DNA of the CDR3: TGTGCCAGCAGTTATCCCCGGACAGGGGGCTACGAGCAGTACTTC. Its translation: CASSYPRTGGYEQYF.

As for this clone: This same CDR3 is encoded by further DNA sequences in the sample. This chain uses TRBV12-3 or TRBV12-4 with TRBJ2-1, with D unresolved. This CDR3 has 11 amino acids. V was clipped by 1 base and J by 10 bases, with 5 bases between them. CDR3 sequence reads: CASSLGREQFF. The CDR3 region has the DNA TGTGCCAGCAGTTTAGGTAGAGAGCAGTTCTTC.

The rearrangement links TRBV5-6 to TRBJ2-3; a weak D match, TRBD2 (5 bases). Germline lookup yields CDR1 SGHDT and CDR2 YYEEEE. The V end was cut by 2 bases, the J end by 0 bases, with 19 bases between. The CDR3 covers 18 residues. CDR3 region: CASSFLPGRELSTDTQYF. DNA of the CDR3: TGTGCCAGCAGCTTCCTACCGGGAAGGGAGCTTAGCACAGATACGCAGTATTTT.

The J gene is TRBJ2-4, the V gene TRBV4-1, with D perhaps matching TRBD2 (5 bases). Germline assignment: CDR1 MGHRA and CDR2 YSYEKL. The CDR3 consists of 14 residues. V was cut by 2 bases and J by 7 bases, with 12 bases left in between. The CDR3 here is CASSQFGNNNIQYF. In DNA form, the CDR3 reads TGCGCCAGCAGCCAATTCGGGAACAACAACATTCAGTACTTC.

This rearrangement joins TRBV7-6 to TRBJ2-3, with 7 bases identical to TRBD2. Germline V CDR1 and CDR2: SGHVS, FNYEAQ. The ends lost 0 bases at V and 1 base at J; junction bases unmatched: 4. This CDR3 is built from 16 residues. CDR3 nucleotides: TGTGCCAGCAGCTTAGCGGCGGGGGAACGCACAGATACGCAGTATTTT. This encodes CASSLAAGERTDTQYF.

The genes are TRBV28 and TRBJ1-1; no firm D call. Trimming pared 7 bases from V and 8 bases from J, leaving 20 bases between. CDR3 size: 14 residues. Germline CDR1 and CDR2: MDHEN and SYDVKM. The CDR3 sequence is CASTPPGLIAEAFF. The CDR3 DNA sequence: TGTGCCAGCACCCCCCCGGGGTTAATAGCAGAAGCTTTCTTT.

V and J are TRBV25-1 and TRBJ2-3; no clear D gene. This CDR3 has 14 residues. Germline V gene sequence: CDR1 MGHDK, CDR2 SYGVNS. Trimming took off 3 bases at V and 2 bases at J, with 9 bases between the two ends. The CDR3 spells CASSDWAFTDTQYF. The CDR3 bases are TGTGCCAGCAGTGATTGGGCCTTCACAGATACGCAGTATTTT.

Only one count was recorded for this clone. The chain uses TRBV6-2 or TRBV6-3 and TRBJ1-2; D ambiguous. This CDR3 has 11 amino acids. V was cut by 5 bases and J by 2 bases, with 3 bases left in between. Germline CDR1 and CDR2: MNHEY and SVGEGT. This chain's CDR3 is CASSPNYGYTF. CDR3 DNA sequence: TGTGCCAGCAGTCCCAACTATGGCTACACCTTC.

This clone was detected only a few times. This chain connects TRBV18 to TRBJ2-1; D is ambiguous. V was pared by 2 bases and J by 5 bases, with 13 bases between. The germline V gene has CDR1 KGHSH and CDR2 LQKENI. The CDR3 runs 15 residues. CDR3 sequence (DNA): TGTGCCAGCTCACCAGGGGTTGGTCGGAACAATGAGCAGTTCTTC. This codes for CASSPGVGRNNEQFF.

V usage is TRBV5-1 and J usage is TRBJ2-5; TRBD2 is a possible D gene (5 bases). The V gene's germline CDR1 is SGHRS and CDR2 YFSETQ. CDR3 size: 17 residues. Trimming pared 4 bases from V and 5 bases from J, leaving 24 bases between. The CDR3 loop reads CASSLIPGNLGGETQYF. The CDR3 DNA reads TGCGCCAGCAGCCTGATTCCCGGGAACCTCGGCGGGGAGACCCAGTACTTC.

This chain joins TRBV27 and TRBJ1-1, with D perhaps TRBD1 (6 bases). The CDR3 totals 13 residues. With 2 bases removed from V and 12 bases from J, the gap between germline ends came to 16 bases. Germline V gene sequence: CDR1 MNHEY, CDR2 SMNVEV (reference sequence). CDR3 sequence reads: CASSLTQGGMTFF. The CDR3 DNA follows: TGTGCCAGCAGTTTAACGCAAGGGGGGATGACTTTCTTT.